The 9 T cell receptor beta chains in this list originate from one sample, sequenced in a study of regulatory T cells in long-lasting Graves disease. Time point: newly diagnosed GD, antithyroid drugs for less than 3 months. PBMC-extracted RNA yielded the TCR library. Arm-PCR of CDR3 regions and iRepertoire HTBI primers were used to build TCR beta libraries. TCRdb reprocessed the multiplex PCR reads via MiXCR and lists one record per CDR3 protein. The sample lists 360,000 or so distinct CDR3 sequences; approximately 12% were seen once. These same data were also listed under a study on T cells in Graves' hyperthyroidism and ophthalmopathy.

Sequences were derived from peripheral blood mononuclear cells (PBMCs), sampled at new diagnosis, from a patient treated with antithyroid drugs. The receptors originated from a woman younger than 35 with Graves disease.

This clonotype was found many times. The rearrangement joins TRBV6-1 to TRBJ2-2; D is uncertain. The V end lost 2 bases, the J end lost 3 bases, and 7 bases lay between the germline ends. CDR1 MNHNS and CDR2 SASEGT come from the germline V gene. The length of the CDR3 is 14 residues. Here the CDR3 reads CASSEYTDTGELFF. CDR3 coding DNA: TGTGCCAGCAGTGAATACACGGACACCGGGGAGCTGTTTTTT.

The gene calls are TRBV18 and TRBJ1-6; the D is unclear. This CDR3 has 14 amino acids. Germline lookup yields CDR1 KGHSH and CDR2 LQKENI. Trimming left V 3 bases short and J 3 bases short, with 6 bases between. The chain's CDR3 is CASSPSIYNSPLHF. The CDR3 DNA reads TGTGCCAGCTCACCCAGTATCTATAATTCACCCCTCCACTTT.

Only a few counts were recorded for this clonotype. The V gene is TRBV28, the J gene TRBJ2-5; the D gene is possibly TRBD2 (6 bases). V lost 10 bases and J lost 4, with 13 bases in between. Germline lookup yields CDR1 MDHEN and CDR2 SYDVKM. The CDR3 is 12 residues long. The CDR3 spells CATLGGGETQYF. DNA of the CDR3: TGTGCCACCCTCGGGGGAGGAGAGACCCAGTACTTC. The variable domain in full, with the rest retrieved from reference TRBV28 and TRBJ2-5, is DVKVTQSSRYLVKRTGEKVFLECVQDMDHENMFWYRQDPGLGLRLIYFSYDVKMKEKGDIPEGYSVSREKKERFSLILESASTNQTSMYLCATLGGGETQYFGPGTRLLVL.

Ten or more counts support this clonotype. The chain couples TRBV28 to TRBJ2-6; D is possibly TRBD1 or TRBD2 (6 bases each). Trimming removed 8 bases at V and 4 bases at J, with 15 bases between. CDR3 length equals 15 residues. The V gene's germline CDR1 is MDHEN and CDR2 SYDVKM. The CDR3 sequence is CASGGTQAGANVLTF. CDR3 bases: TGTGCCAGCGGAGGGACACAGGCGGGGGCCAACGTCCTGACTTTC.

This chain uses TRBV6-1 with TRBJ2-3, with D unresolved. Germline loops: CDR1 MNHNS, CDR2 SASEGT. Trimming took off 6 bases at V and 4 bases at J, with 11 bases between the two ends. CDR3 size: 13 residues. The DNA for the CDR3 is TGTGCCAGCAGGGGAATTCGATCAGATACGCAGTATTTT. Its translation is CASRGIRSDTQYF.

This clonotype was seen repeatedly, ten times or more. The genes are TRBV5-1 and TRBJ1-2; D uncertain. The CDR3 has 13 residues. The V and J ends lost 5 bases and 3 bases respectively, with 11 bases between them. Per germline, CDR1 SGHRS and CDR2 YFSETQ. CDR3 nucleotide sequence: TGCGCCAGCAGAACTCATGAAGACTATGGCTACACCTTC. This sequence encodes CASRTHEDYGYTF.

This clonotype was counted at least ten times. V usage is TRBV6-5 and J usage is TRBJ1-1; D unclear. V gave up 0 bases and J gave up 5 bases, with 10 bases separating them. The CDR3 is 14 amino acids. In germline, CDR1 is MNHEY, CDR2 SVGAGI. The CDR3 protein is CASSYSILGTEAFF. The CDR3 coding sequence is TGTGCCAGCAGTTACTCGATCTTGGGAACTGAAGCTTTCTTT.

This clonotype was detected many times. The rearrangement joins TRBV3-1 to TRBJ2-7; no clear D gene. The CDR3 is 15 residues long. Germline V CDR1 and CDR2: LGHDT, YNNKEL (reference sequence). V was shortened by 0 bases and J by 3 bases, with 12 bases between the two germline ends. This chain's CDR3 is CASSQEVGTDYEQYF. The CDR3 DNA reads as TGTGCCAGCAGCCAAGAGGTCGGAACAGACTACGAGCAGTACTTC.

This clonotype was seen a few times. A read error is possible here, since a much larger clone lies one base away. The chain carries TRBV28 and TRBJ1-2; the D gene is possibly TRBD1 (5 bases). From germline, CDR1 is MDHEN and CDR2 SYDVKM. The CDR3 runs 12 residues. The CDR3 DNA follows: TGTGCCAACAGTTTGACAGTCTATGGCTACACCTTC. It translates to CANSLTVYGYTF.